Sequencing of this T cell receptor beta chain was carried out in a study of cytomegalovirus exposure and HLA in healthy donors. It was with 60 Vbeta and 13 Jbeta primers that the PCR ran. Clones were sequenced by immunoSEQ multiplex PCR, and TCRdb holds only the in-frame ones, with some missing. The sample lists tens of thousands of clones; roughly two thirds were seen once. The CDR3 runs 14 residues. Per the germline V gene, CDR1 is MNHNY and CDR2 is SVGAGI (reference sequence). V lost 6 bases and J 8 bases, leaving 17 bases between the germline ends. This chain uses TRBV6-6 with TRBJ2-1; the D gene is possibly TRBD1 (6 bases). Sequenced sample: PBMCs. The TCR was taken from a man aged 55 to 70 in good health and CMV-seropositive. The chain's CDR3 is CASRLQGLFDEQFF. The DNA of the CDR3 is TGTGCCAGCAGGCTACAGGGTTTGTTCGATGAGCAGTTCTTC.